The sequence of this T cell receptor beta chain was determined in a study of regulatory T cells in long-lasting Graves disease. For TCR beta, libraries came from iRepertoire HTBI primers and Arm-PCR of CDR3 regions. TCRdb passed the multiplex PCR reads through MiXCR, listing each CDR3 protein once. The sample has roughly 610,000 distinct CDR3 sequences, roughly 15% seen once. Germline V lookup: CDR1 LNHDA, CDR2 SQIVND (reference sequence). With 8 bases clipped from V and 7 bases from J, the junction kept 12 bases outside the gene matches. There are 15 residues in the CDR3. Time point meaning: newly diagnosed GD, antithyroid drugs for less than 3 months. After RNA was extracted from PBMCs, the TCR library was made from it. In this sample, this clonotype turned up a few times. The same specimen was also included in a second study, on T cells in Graves' hyperthyroidism and ophthalmopathy. In that study: Diagnostic assessment was based on clinical symptoms, serum thyroxine and TRAb, thyroid ultrasound and orbital computed tomography. Blood also showed most of the thyroid clonotypes that were expanded above 0.001. Model-based prediction identified ophthalmopathy a median approximately 6.2 months prior to its onset.

This receptor was obtained from a woman aged 25 to 39 with Graves disease. The V and J genes are TRBV19 and TRBJ2-1; 9 bases agree with TRBD1. The material was peripheral blood mononuclear cells (PBMCs), obtained at new diagnosis, from a patient treated with antithyroid drugs. CDR3 in amino acids: CASRDRGQGRNEQFF. The CDR3 DNA sequence: TGTGCCAGTCGCGATAGGGGACAGGGTCGTAATGAGCAGTTCTTC.